This record covers a single TCR beta chain. Its antigen is currently unknown. The PCR made use of 60 Vbeta and 13 Jbeta primers. Assay: immunoSEQ multiplex PCR; the TCRdb copy retains only in-frame clones and omits some. The table records about 120,000 clones, roughly 70% of them present only once. The data belong to a study of cytomegalovirus exposure and HLA in healthy donors. At the level of the study: Of 350 to 400 genotyped donors, roughly 80% grouped in the Caucasian-associated ancestry cluster.

CDR1 is MNHNS and CDR2 is SASEGT in the germline V gene. V lost 4 bases, J lost 1 base, and 5 bases stayed unmatched. The CDR3 runs 15 residues. Broader study findings: Several of the most significant clusters appeared linked to common viral pathogens, based on a later analysis.

This clonotype originated in a man aged 35 to 55 in good health and CMV-seropositive. Sequenced: PBMCs. V and J are TRBV6-1 and TRBJ2-3; TRBD1 agrees at 7 bases. The CDR3: CASSGQGVRTDTQYF. In nucleotides, the CDR3 is TGTGCCAGCAGTGGGCAGGGGGTACGCACAGATACGCAGTATTTT.